This TCR beta chain originates from a study of Graves' ophthalmopathy and Graves' hyperthyroidism. The study, taken as a whole, reports: A classifier, a 13-signature model, separated ophthalmopathy from stable hyperthyroidism with nearly 90% sensitivity and approximately 81% specificity. Most thyroid-expanded clonotypes exceeding 0.001 frequency were also found in blood.

The study amplified TCR beta CDR3 regions using RNA transcripts. First-round RT-PCR used HTBI primers; second-round multiplex PCR followed. TCRdb independently ran MiXCR on the multiplex PCR reads; one entry per CDR3 protein. The table has more than 300,000 distinct CDR3 sequences, roughly 17% seen once. Diagnosis used clinical symptoms, serum thyroxine, TRAb, thyroid ultrasound and orbital computed tomography. Germline V gives CDR1 SGDLS, CDR2 YYNGEE. V trimming: 0 bases; J trimming: 2 bases; junction bases outside the gene matches: 5. The CDR3 has 16 amino acids. This clonotype was picked up many times. Its specificity is unknown.

The rearrangement uses TRBV9 and TRBJ2-4; 7 bases are shared with TRBD1. The sample was peripheral blood. This sequence was found in an adult woman with stable Graves' hyperthyroidism. CDR3 DNA sequence: TGTGCCAGCAGCGTAGACGGACAGGCTTCCAAAAACATTCAGTACTTC. This gives the protein CASSVDGQASKNIQYF.